The next 26 T cell receptor beta chains were all read from a single sample in a study of beta chain features in type 1 diabetes. Expressed TCRB transcripts were sequenced after all isolated RNA was converted to cDNA. The method was immunoSEQ multiplex PCR; TCRdb's version includes in-frame clones alone and lacks a portion of them. The top ten clones hold approximately 2% of a sample with roughly 140,000 clones, around 10% of them seen once. The sequenced sample was central memory CD4+ T cells from blood. These receptors originate from a man aged 18-30 years in good health.

The rearrangement uses TRBV5-1 and TRBJ1-4; D may be TRBD1 (5 bases). Per germline, CDR1 SGHRS and CDR2 YFSETQ. The CDR3 contains 15 residues. V lost 4 bases, J lost 0 bases, and 10 bases lay in between. The CDR3 nucleotides read TGCGCCAGCAGCCCGCAGGGAGCAACTAATGAAAAACTGTTTTTT. Amino acids: CASSPQGATNEKLFF.

Only a few counts were recorded for this clone. V gene TRBV28 combines with J gene TRBJ2-3; D might be TRBD2 (7 bases). This CDR3 is built from 13 residues. Germline assignment: CDR1 MDHEN and CDR2 SYDVKM. V was pared by 7 bases and J by 3 bases, with 11 bases between. The CDR3 DNA reads TGTGCCAGCAAGGGGGGAGGGACAGATACGCAGTATTTT. It yields the protein CASKGGGTDTQYF.

Only a few counts were recorded for this clone. The chain joins TRBV11-2 to TRBJ2-7; weak D call: TRBD1 (5 bases). V gave up 1 base and J gave up 3 bases, with 7 bases separating them. Germline lookup yields CDR1 SGHAT and CDR2 FQNNGV. The CDR3 runs to 13 residues. CDR3 in amino acids: CASSLVGHYEQYF. CDR3 DNA: TGTGCCAGCAGCTTAGTGGGGCACTACGAGCAGTACTTC.

This clone turned up a few times. The rearrangement joins TRBV7-8 to TRBJ2-3; TRBD1 agrees at 9 bases. CDR3 length: 16 amino acids. The germline V gene has CDR1 SGHVS and CDR2 FQNEAQ. Germline trimming cut 2 bases from V and 0 bases from J; bases unmatched to any gene: 3. The CDR3 DNA reads TGTGCCAGCAGCTTACTTGGGACAGGGAGCACAGATACGCAGTATTTT. Translating it yields CASSLLGTGSTDTQYF. Full variable domain (missing parts from reference TRBV7-8 and TRBJ2-3): GAGVSQSPRYKVAKRGQDVALRCDPISGHVSLFWYQQALGQGPEFLTYFQNEAQLDKSGLPSDRFFAERPEGSVSTLKIQRTQQEDSAVYLCASSLLGTGSTDTQYFGPGTRLTVL.

This clone was seen only a few times. J is TRBJ2-1 and V is TRBV7-2, with D maybe TRBD2 (5 bases). The CDR3 has 14 amino acids. The V gene lost 1 base and the J gene lost 10 bases, with 14 bases spanning the gap. Germline CDR1 reads SGHTA; CDR2 reads FQGNSA. The CDR3, as DNA: TGTGCCAGCAGCTTAGTCGACCCCACGGGGGAGCAGTTCTTC. Translating gives CASSLVDPTGEQFF.

This clone has a handful of counts. This chain uses TRBV23-1 with TRBJ2-1; unclear D gene. TRBV23-1 is identified as an open reading frame with a role that is uncertain. V lost 5 bases and J lost 5, with 22 bases in between. There are 17 residues in the CDR3. This CDR3 is CASSKEIRFMKNNEQFF. CDR3 sequence (DNA): TGCGCCAGCAGTAAGGAGATTCGATTTATGAAGAACAATGAGCAGTTCTTC.

J is TRBJ2-6 and V is TRBV5-5; D not resolved. The CDR3 sequence is 15 residues long. The V gene's germline CDR1 is SGHKS and CDR2 YYEKEE (reference sequence). The V end was cut by 3 bases, the J end by 0 bases, with 7 bases between. The CDR3 DNA reads as TGTGCCAGCAGCTCCTGGACCTCTGGGGCCAACGTCCTGACTTTC. Encoded protein: CASSSWTSGANVLTF.

The V gene is TRBV10-3, the J gene TRBJ2-3; 7 bases line up with TRBD2. Unmatched junction bases numbered 6, after V lost 6 bases and J lost 0 bases. The germline gives CDR1 ENHRY, CDR2 SYGVKD. This CDR3 spans 15 amino acids. The CDR3 DNA sequence: TGTGCCATCAGCGAACTAGCGACTAGCACAGATACGCAGTATTTT. Translated, it gives CAISELATSTDTQYF.

This chain uses TRBV15 with TRBJ2-2, with 8 bases that match TRBD1. V lost 1 base and J lost 6; bases outside the gene matches: 4. The germline CDR1 and CDR2 sequences are LNHNV and YYDKDF (reference sequence). The length of the CDR3 is 15 residues. The DNA for the CDR3 is TGTGCCACCAGCAGAGGTGCAGGGGGCCCCGGGGAGCTGTTTTTT. Translating gives CATSRGAGGPGELFF.

This chain joins TRBV19 and TRBJ2-3; D unclear. Trimming took 5 bases from V and 0 from J, leaving 3 bases between them. Germline values: CDR1 LNHDA, CDR2 SQIVND (reference sequence). This CDR3 spans 12 amino acids. CDR3 loop: CASSLSTDTQYF. DNA for the CDR3: TGTGCCAGTAGTTTAAGCACAGATACGCAGTATTTT.

This clone is medium-sized by share. This sequence joins TRBV28 and TRBJ1-1; D may be TRBD1 (5 bases). The germline CDR1 and CDR2 sequences are MDHEN and SYDVKM. The V end lost 5 bases, the J end lost 1 base, and 11 bases lay between the germline ends. The CDR3 contains 14 residues. The CDR3 nucleotides are TGTGCCAGCAGTCATGGGGACGGGAACACTGAAGCTTTCTTT. Translated, it gives CASSHGDGNTEAFF.

V and J are TRBV11-2 and TRBJ1-4; D remains ambiguous. The V end was cut by 1 base, the J end by 5 bases, with 14 bases between. The germline V gene has CDR1 SGHAT and CDR2 FQNNGV. CDR3 length: 16 amino acids. CDR3 protein: CASSLVWPRRNEKLFF. The DNA for the CDR3 is TGTGCCAGCAGCTTAGTTTGGCCGCGGCGGAATGAAAAACTGTTTTTT.

This clone was counted a few times. This chain connects TRBV14 to TRBJ2-7; D not certain. The CDR3 length is 13 residues. Trimming shortened V by 4 bases and J by 5 bases, and 12 bases separated the two germline ends. Germline CDR1 reads SGHDN; CDR2 reads FVKESK. The CDR3 loop reads CASSPDFMNEQYF. CDR3 DNA: TGTGCCAGCAGCCCGGATTTTATGAACGAGCAGTACTTC.

The rearrangement uses TRBV27 and TRBJ2-3, with 7 positions matching TRBD2. Germline V CDR1 and CDR2: MNHEY, SMNVEV (reference sequence). This CDR3 region has 13 residues. The V gene end was trimmed by 3 bases and the J gene end by 5 bases; junction bases not matched to a gene: 2. CDR3 DNA sequence: TGTGCCAGCAGTTTCAGGGAGGGAGATACGCAGTATTTT. It encodes CASSFREGDTQYF.

The chain joins TRBV7-9 to TRBJ1-6; TRBD1 is a possible D gene (6 bases). Germline V lookup: CDR1 SEHNR, CDR2 FQNEAQ (reference sequence). Trimming took 6 bases from V and 0 from J, leaving 9 bases between them. CDR3 length equals 15 residues. CDR3 DNA sequence: TGTGCCAGCAGTCCGACAGGCTCCTATAATTCACCCCTCCACTTT. This codes for CASSPTGSYNSPLHF.

The chain is built from TRBV5-1 and TRBJ2-3, with TRBD2 identical over 11 bases. The CDR3 totals 15 residues. The germline CDR1 and CDR2 sequences are SGHRS and YFSETQ. With V trimmed by 4 bases and J by 3 bases, 4 bases remained unmatched. Here the CDR3 reads CASSKGLAETDTQYF. CDR3 DNA sequence: TGCGCCAGCAGCAAGGGACTAGCGGAAACAGATACGCAGTATTTT.

This rearrangement joins TRBV9 to TRBJ2-1, with TRBD2 identical over 9 bases. Germline values: CDR1 SGDLS, CDR2 YYNGEE. Unmatched junction bases numbered 18, after V lost 3 bases and J lost 5 bases. The CDR3 length is 19 residues. In DNA form, the CDR3 reads TGTGCCAGCAGCGGTAGCGGGAGATCGGCCGGATCCTATCACAATGAGCAGTTCTTC. Translation: CASSGSGRSAGSYHNEQFF.

In nucleotides, the CDR3 is TGTGCCATCAGTGGGGGACAGGGACTCGGCTACACCTTC. Translated, it gives CAISGGQGLGYTF. V is TRBV10-3 and J is TRBJ1-2, with 9 bases that match TRBD1. The CDR3 contains 13 residues. CDR1 ENHRY and CDR2 SYGVKD come from the germline V gene. V lost 4 bases and J lost 8; bases outside the gene matches: 5.

This chain connects TRBV29-1 to TRBJ1-6; a weak D match, TRBD1 (5 bases). Trimming cost V 4 bases and J 17 bases, with 15 bases left between them. This CDR3 region has 11 residues. Germline loops: CDR1 SQVTM, CDR2 ANQGSEA. CDR3 sequence: CSVGGTMGVHF. As DNA, the CDR3 is TGCAGCGTTGGCGGGACCATGGGGGTCCACTTT.

This chain links TRBV28 with TRBJ2-3, with D perhaps matching TRBD1 or TRBD2 (5 bases each). Germline CDR1 MDHEN, CDR2 SYDVKM. The CDR3 has 14 amino acids. With 6 bases removed from V and 1 base from J, the gap between germline ends came to 11 bases. The DNA for the CDR3 is TGTGCCAGCAGCTCTCGGGACGGCACAGATACGCAGTATTTT. Amino acid sequence: CASSSRDGTDTQYF. Together with reference TRBV28 and TRBJ2-3, the CDR3 gives the full variable domain: DVKVTQSSRYLVKRTGEKVFLECVQDMDHENMFWYRQDPGLGLRLIYFSYDVKMKEKGDIPEGYSVSREKKERFSLILESASTNQTSMYLCASSSRDGTDTQYFGPGTRLTVL.

The rearrangement joins TRBV7-2 to TRBJ2-2; D is undetermined. Trimming left V 5 bases short and J 6 bases short, with 19 bases between. CDR3 size: 16 residues. CDR1 is SGHTA and CDR2 is FQGNSA in the germline V gene. CDR3 coding DNA: TGTGCCAGCAGCCAGAATGTGGGCCTAAAGTCCGGGGAGCTGTTTTTT. Its translation: CASSQNVGLKSGELFF.

V is TRBV10-2 and J is TRBJ2-1, with a possible D match to TRBD2 (5 bases). The V gene's germline CDR1 is WSHSY and CDR2 SAAADI. The CDR3 sequence is 15 residues long. The ends were cut back, 6 bases at V and 0 bases at J, with 12 bases in the middle. Here the CDR3 reads CASRRDRVSYNEQFF. In nucleotides, the CDR3 is TGCGCCAGCAGACGGGATAGGGTCTCCTACAATGAGCAGTTCTTC.

The gene calls are TRBV6-5 and TRBJ2-7, with D perhaps given as TRBD1 or TRBD2 (5 bases each). V shed 7 bases and J shed 0 bases, with 13 bases lying between them. In germline, CDR1 is MNHEY, CDR2 SVGAGI. The CDR3 is made up of 14 amino acids. CDR3 nucleotide sequence: TGTGCCAGCACCGCACGGGGCAGCTCCTACGAGCAGTACTTC. As protein: CASTARGSSYEQYF.

This clone was recorded a few times. The chain carries TRBV2 and TRBJ2-2; no definite D call. This CDR3 is 16 amino acids long. Trimming shortened V by 4 bases and J by 0 bases, and 12 bases separated the two germline ends. CDR1 and CDR2 (germline): SNHLY, FYNNEI. The CDR3 loop reads CASSVRAPSNTGELFF. CDR3 DNA sequence: TGTGCCAGCAGTGTTCGGGCACCATCGAACACCGGGGAGCTGTTTTTT.

The chain carries TRBV5-6 and TRBJ2-1; 10 bases line up with TRBD2. Germline-derived CDR1 and CDR2 are SGHDT and YYEEEE. CDR3 length: 15 amino acids. Trimming cost V 0 bases and J 10 bases; bases outside gene matches: 7. This CDR3 reads CASSLARLAGVEQFF. CDR3 DNA: TGTGCCAGCAGCTTGGCCCGGCTAGCGGGGGTAGAGCAGTTCTTC.

This clone was recorded a few times. The chain has TRBV25-1 and TRBJ2-7; 8 bases align to TRBD2. Per the germline V gene, CDR1 is MGHDK and CDR2 is SYGVNS. V shed 2 bases, J shed 0 bases, and the junction held 6 bases outside the gene matches. The CDR3 spans 16 residues. The CDR3 DNA sequence: TGTGCCAGCAGTGAACCGGCGGGGGGTAACTCCTACGAGCAGTACTTC. Protein: CASSEPAGGNSYEQYF.